The clone carrying this TCR beta chain has more than one count but fewer than ten. This specimen belongs to a study of blood T cell repertoires in COVID-19. On the study more broadly: The United States, Italy and Spain provided the acute and convalescent COVID-19 samples. Sample material is recorded as cDNA or gDNA derived from T cells, B-cell-depleted T cells, or PBMCs.

In the source study's methods: Researchers report that nucleated cell counts were estimated from reference gene primer amplification. TCRdb's table, derived via immunoSEQ multiplex PCR, lists solely in-frame clones and lacks some. V and J calls and clone size come straight from that table; D and trimming were deduced from the DNA. Found here are 97,000 or so clones, roughly nine tenths of them singletons; the top ten hold 2% to 2.5%. The CDR3 consists of 13 residues. Germline lookup yields CDR1 MRHNA and CDR2 SNTAGT. V gave up 4 bases and J gave up 4 bases, with 10 bases separating them. The chain has TRBV6-4 and TRBJ1-1; tentatively, D is TRBD1 (6 bases). Sequences were obtained from peripheral blood. The source is a man aged 45-65 years with active COVID-19. CDR3 in amino acids: CASSASRGTEAFF. CDR3 nucleotide sequence: TGTGCCAGCAGTGCATCCAGGGGCACTGAAGCTTTCTTT.